The entry that follows covers one T cell receptor beta chain sequence. Germline V gene sequence: CDR1 SGHTA, CDR2 FQGTGA. Germline trimming cut 4 bases from V and 5 bases from J; bases unmatched to any gene: 11. The CDR3 runs 16 residues. Under the authors' procedure: Reference gene primer amplification gave nucleated cell count estimates. Profiled with immunoSEQ multiplex PCR; TCRdb holds only in-frame clones, not every one. V and J calls and clone size are those listed in that table; D and trimming were worked out from the DNA. The sample yields around 200,000 clones, 75% to 90% seen once. These data belong to a study of blood T cell repertoires in COVID-19.

The sequencing input was PBMCs or T cells enriched from blood (not recorded which). The V and J genes are TRBV7-3 and TRBJ2-5; 9 bases match TRBD1. This clonotype was obtained from a man in his forties who had recovered from COVID-19. The CDR3 DNA reads as TGTGCCAGCAGCTCGAGCGGGACAGGGCTGGGCGAGACCCAGTACTTC. It yields the protein CASSSSGTGLGETQYF. Based on the CDR3 plus reference TRBV7-3 and TRBJ2-5, the full variable domain is GAGVSQTPSNKVTEKGKYVELRCDPISGHTALYWYRQSLGQGPEFLIYFQGTGAADDSGLPNDRFFAVRPEGSVSTLKIQRTERGDSAVYLCASSSSGTGLGETQYFGPGTRLLVL.